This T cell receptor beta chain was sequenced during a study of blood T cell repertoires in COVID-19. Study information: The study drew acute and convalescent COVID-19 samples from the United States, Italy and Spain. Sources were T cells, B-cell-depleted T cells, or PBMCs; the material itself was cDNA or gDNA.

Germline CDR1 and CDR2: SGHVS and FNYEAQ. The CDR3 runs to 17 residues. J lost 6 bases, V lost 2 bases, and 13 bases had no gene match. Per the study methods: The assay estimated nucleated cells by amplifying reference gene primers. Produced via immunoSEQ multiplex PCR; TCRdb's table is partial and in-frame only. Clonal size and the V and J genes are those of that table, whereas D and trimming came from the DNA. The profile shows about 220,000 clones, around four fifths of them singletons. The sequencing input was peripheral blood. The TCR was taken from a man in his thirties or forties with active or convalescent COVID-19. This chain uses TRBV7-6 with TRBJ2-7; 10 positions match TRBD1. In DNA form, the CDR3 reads TGTGCCAGCAGCTTACGCACCTGGGACAGGGGAGTCTCCGAGCAGTACTTC. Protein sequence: CASSLRTWDRGVSEQYF.